This TCR beta chain was sequenced during a study of cytomegalovirus exposure and HLA in healthy donors (dated by TCRdb to about 2017). The study in broad terms: In an earlier analysis of approximately 640 of the donors, 276 Gb of sequence data and 100 million or so unique TCR beta sequences from 150 million to 200 million T cells were reported. Because of strong linkage in the cohort, a few DR-DQ haplotypes were treated as single units for association and clustering. On average, around 230,000 unique TCR beta nucleotide sequences were sequenced per donor among several hundred genotyped donors of the cohort, with 15% to 20% of those sequences being non-productive. Every repertoire in the discovery cohort had been generated on one and the same sequencing platform. Approximately 310 gigabases of sequencing data and roughly 80 million unique TCR sequences made up an early release that covered several hundred HLA-typed donors. A later analysis re-examined previously published TCR beta repertoires from 600 to 700 donors and added high-resolution HLA genotyping to investigate patterns of TCR occurrence. Rather than drawing on any new phenotypic data, the later analysis identified candidate immune exposures from TCR beta sequences and the way those sequences occurred across donors. The study was designed to test whether signatures of past pathogen exposure could be identified by cataloging public T cell receptors. Donor age, sex, ethnicity and CMV serostatus were compiled together with the repertoire data. An earlier analysis of around 640 of the donors used high-throughput TCR beta sequencing to judge whether each TCR beta V gene segment behaved as functional or pseudogenic. Both class I and class II loci were covered by HLA typing, at four-digit resolution. In addition to the first cohort of approximately 670 subjects, a separate validation cohort of around 110 different subjects was used. A later genetic analysis took genome-wide SNP genotypes for about 55% of the roughly 670 donors and used that subset as a discovery cohort. The number of donors typed differed by locus, with about 629-640 for A, B, C, DRB1 and DQB1, around 500 for DQA1, 600 to 610 for DPA1, and some 440 for DPB1. Of the 398 genotyped donors, 65% to 90% were placed in the genetic ancestry cluster associated with self-reported Caucasian donors. The study used immunosequencing to profile the T cell repertoires of some 600 subjects and linked those repertoires to cytomegalovirus serostatus. High-throughput TCR immunosequencing, statistical association of individual TCRs with disease status, and machine learning were combined to predict cytomegalovirus infection status. What the work shows at the level of the full study, not this receptor alone: Only TCR beta chains were sequenced in this cohort, and the absence of alpha or paired-chain data limited detectable features. In a later analysis, the rate of TCR association differed among HLA loci, with DRB1 alleles having the most associated TCRs and HLA-C alleles having the fewest. Specific HLA alleles were associated with 16,951 TCR beta sequences at a false discovery rate of 0.05 in a later analysis. CMV serostatus was the only immune exposure information available for the cohort. Linkage disequilibrium might explain the correlated functional status among segregating V segments, but an unknown experimental factor could not be ruled out. The earlier analysis of 450 to 700 of the donors excluded around 17 rarely observed V segments, including chromosome 9 orphons, because counts were too low. Some IMGT-functional V segments, including TRBV6-2 and TRBV6-3, could not be told apart with the 87-base-pair reads, so those segments were excluded. A later analysis found that most CMV-associated TCR beta chains appeared HLA-restricted, with HLA associations seemingly driven largely by CMV exposure. Most TCR sequences were seen in very few donors, while some public TCRs were found in many individuals. The classifier was reported to diagnose cytomegalovirus status with high specificity and sensitivity in both the original and validation cohorts. Strong co-occurrence of HLA alleles, especially DR and DQ, made assigning TCR associations to individual alleles difficult. An association between a missense DCLRE1C variant and V-gene and J-gene trimming of TCR beta chains was found in a later genetic analysis and replicated in an independent cohort. Presence/absence analyses assumed roughly uniform sequencing depth across donors, an assumption that may not hold. A cluster of highly shared sequence variants was judged likely to be a technical artifact of the sequencing pipeline. A few of the identified cytomegalovirus-associated TCR beta chains were confirmed in vitro to be specific for cytomegalovirus antigens. Because some donors lacked HLA typing at each locus, the association tests relied only on the typed subset. According to a later analysis, parvovirus B19, influenza, CMV and Epstein-Barr virus appeared linked to several top co-occurrence clusters. A later genetic analysis reported fewer N-insertions in productive TCRs among donors in an Asian-associated ancestry cluster than the approximately 670-donor mean. A further reported finding was that TCR beta sequences accurately predicted the HLA-A and HLA-B alleles for most subjects in the first cohort. An earlier analysis of approximately 500 of the donors showed that most TCR beta V segments appeared in productive rearrangements either about 87% or about 30% of the time, which broadly matched IMGT annotations. The authors suggested that the approach could potentially be extended to other disease states and immunological phenotypes. In a later analysis, HLA-associated TCR beta chains showed more clonal expansion and lower generation probabilities than non-associated chains that were equally common. The study gave a list of under 200 TCR beta chains associated with cytomegalovirus.

As concerns this clone: The clone's antigen remains unknown. No per-base quality is available; no much larger clone lies one base away.

The cohort was made up of under 800 healthy bone marrow donors. Cohort members were all nominally healthy when sampled, although unrecorded immune exposures were likely present. The donor was CMV seronegative and belonged to the group of several hundred seronegative cohort members. A peripheral blood sample was provided by each donor, and peripheral blood mononuclear cells were used for TCR beta sequencing. Genomic DNA extraction from the blood cell samples was performed with the Qiagen DNeasy Blood Extraction Kit. Libraries came from the immunoSEQ multiplex PCR assay. For the multiplex PCR, a mixture combining 60 forward primers for TCR Vbeta segments and 13 reverse primers for TCR Jbeta segments was used. The CDR3 region of rearranged TCR beta genes was amplified from genomic DNA with a multiplex PCR assay. The Illumina HiSeq System was used to sequence the amplified TCR beta libraries as 87-base-pair reads. On the study's bioinformatics: A later analysis tallied some 79 million unique TCR beta chains across the roughly 610 repertoires, and 10 million to 11 million of those chains were shared by two or more donors. To remove PCR and sequencing errors, raw reads were error-corrected and collapsed into unique sequences using a nearest-neighbor algorithm that merged closely related sequences. CDR3 sequences were aligned to IMGT reference sequences to assign V, D and J gene segments. For a sequence to be retained, a match of at least six nucleotides was required to both a V gene segment and a J gene segment. Rearrangements were called productive when the CDR3 lacked stop codons and stayed in frame with V and J; all others were non-productive. Following IMGT convention, CDR3 was defined as the stretch from the second conserved V-encoded cysteine to the conserved J-encoded phenylalanine. In an earlier analysis of roughly 580 of the donors, sequences lacking an unambiguous match to a single V gene segment were excluded. An earlier analysis of 587 of the donors classified V segments as functional when productive rearrangements were above 56.7% and as segregating when the standard deviation between donors was above 5%. A statistical classification framework was built for diagnosing cytomegalovirus status from the catalog of TCR beta chain sequences. A later analysis assigned V and J genes by comparing TCR nucleotide sequences with IMGT/GENE-DB human TR gene sequences. In a later analysis, CDR3 sequences and most-parsimonious VDJ recombination scenarios were assigned using the TCRdist pipeline. In a later analysis, each TCR beta chain was defined by its CDR3 amino acid sequence together with its V-gene family, and reads lacking a unique V-gene family were excluded. To address suspected cross-contamination and a sequencing artifact, a later analysis removed some 620 highly shared, low-generation-probability nucleotide sequences. In a later analysis, a clonal expansion index was calculated for each public chain from normalized within-repertoire ranks of inferred template counts. In a later analysis, generation probabilities were computed with a VDJ recombination model fitted to out-of-frame rearrangements, and the resulting probabilities were checked against IGoR. In a later analysis, TCR-TCR, TCR-HLA and TCR-CMV co-occurrence was scored with hypergeometric tests, and a repertoire-size bias correction was applied to TCR pairs. A later analysis estimated false discovery rates by permuting HLA or CMV assignments 20 times. In a later analysis, co-occurring TCRs were grouped using DBSCAN, with TCRdist sequence similarity added in when clustering inside HLA-allele-positive subsets. Repertoires with fewer than 30,000 or more than 120,000 public chains, plus five repertoires with anomalous nucleotide sharing, were excluded from co-occurrence clustering. As stored in TCRdb, this immuneACCESS dataset retains in-frame rearrangements with V and J assigned. A fraction of the clones does not appear; measured against another copy, unresolved V genes explain less than half of the discrepancy, and the remainder lacks a known reason. The D gene and trimming were derived from the DNA, and the V and J assignments and clone size from that table. The sample has over 85,000 clones on record, 55% to 80% of them singletons. Jointly, the top ten make up around 1.3% of the sample.

The germline V gene specifies SGHVS as CDR1 and FNYEAQ as CDR2. The CDR3 goes from the cysteine to the phenylalanine over 16 residues. The only DNA kept is the CDR3, 48 bases in frame from the first base. V has 5 bases trimmed and J has 5 bases trimmed; junction bases matching no gene number 10. In this chain, TRBV7-6 is recombined with TRBJ2-7; a stretch of 12 junction bases matches TRBD2. The receptor was derived from a female donor in good health and CMV-seronegative. Sequenced sample: PBMCs. The nucleotides are TGTGCCAGCAGCCCTGGGGCTAGCGGGGGGGCCAACGAGCAGTACTTC. The encoded protein is CASSPGASGGANEQYF. The reference TRBV7-6 and TRBJ2-7 proteins fill in what lies around the CDR3, so the full variable domain reads GAGVSQSPRYKVTKRGQDVALRCDPISGHVSLYWYRQALGQGPEFLTYFNYEAQQDKSGLPNDRFSAERPEGSISTLTIQRTEQRDSAMYRCASSPGASGGANEQYFGPGTRLTVT.